This TCR beta chain came from a study of shared clonotypes between healthy human individuals. The CDR3 length is 14 residues. V lost 6 bases and J 4 bases, leaving 15 bases between the germline ends. Germline V gene sequence: CDR1 MNHEY, CDR2 SVGAGI. Profiled with immunoSEQ multiplex PCR; TCRdb holds only in-frame clones, not every one. The table lists hundreds of thousands of clones, around 95% of them singletons. Only CD45RO-negative cells positively selected for CCR7 counted as naive CD8 cells, so terminally differentiated effector memory CD45RA+ cells were excluded. The source material was naive CD8+ T cells sorted from blood. The receptor's source is a woman aged 25 to 39 in good health. This chain uses TRBV6-5 with TRBJ1-2, with unresolved D. In nucleotides, the CDR3 is TGTGCCAGCAGCGAGGCGGGCGCCTCCTATGGCTACACCTTC. Protein product: CASSEAGASYGYTF.